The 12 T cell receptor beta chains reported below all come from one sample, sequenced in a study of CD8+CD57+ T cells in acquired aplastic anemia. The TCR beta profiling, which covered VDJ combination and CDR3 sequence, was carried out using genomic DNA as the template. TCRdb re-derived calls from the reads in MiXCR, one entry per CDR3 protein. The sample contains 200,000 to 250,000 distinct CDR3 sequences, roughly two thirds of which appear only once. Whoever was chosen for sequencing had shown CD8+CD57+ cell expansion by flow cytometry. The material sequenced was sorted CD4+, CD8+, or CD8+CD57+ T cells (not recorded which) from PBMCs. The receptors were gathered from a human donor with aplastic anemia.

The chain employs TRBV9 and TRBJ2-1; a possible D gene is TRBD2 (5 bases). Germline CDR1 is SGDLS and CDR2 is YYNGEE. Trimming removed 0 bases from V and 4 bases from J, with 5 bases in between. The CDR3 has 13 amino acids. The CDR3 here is CASSVGEYNEQFF. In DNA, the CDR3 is TGTGCCAGCAGCGTAGGGGAGTACAATGAGCAGTTCTTC. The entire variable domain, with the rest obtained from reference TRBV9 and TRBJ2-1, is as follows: DSGVTQTPKHLITATGQRVTLRCSPRSGDLSVYWYQQSLDQGLQFLIQYYNGEERAKGNILERFSAQQFPDLHSELNLSSLELGDSALYFCASSVGEYNEQFFGPGTRLTVL.

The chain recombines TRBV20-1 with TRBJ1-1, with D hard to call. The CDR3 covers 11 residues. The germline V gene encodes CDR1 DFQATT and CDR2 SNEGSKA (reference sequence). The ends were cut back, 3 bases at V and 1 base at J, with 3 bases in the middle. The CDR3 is CSASKNTEAFF. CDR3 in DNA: TGCAGTGCTAGCAAGAACACTGAAGCTTTCTTT.

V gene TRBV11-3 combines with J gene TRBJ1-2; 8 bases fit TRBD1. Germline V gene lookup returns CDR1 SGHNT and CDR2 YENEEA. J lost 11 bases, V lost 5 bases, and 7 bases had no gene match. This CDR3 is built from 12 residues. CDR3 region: CASSPRTGWYTF. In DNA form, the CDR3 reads TGTGCCAGCAGCCCCCGGACAGGGTGGTACACCTTC.

This CDR3 reads CASSEQGKGTEAFF. Here the CDR3 DNA reads TGCGCCAGCAGCGAACAGGGGAAGGGGACTGAAGCTTTCTTT. The V call is TRBV5-1, the J call TRBJ1-1; 7 bases fit TRBD1. The CDR3 contains 14 residues. After removal of 4 bases from V and 5 bases from J, the junction contained 8 bases not matched to a gene. Germline CDR1 reads SGHRS; CDR2 reads YFSETQ.

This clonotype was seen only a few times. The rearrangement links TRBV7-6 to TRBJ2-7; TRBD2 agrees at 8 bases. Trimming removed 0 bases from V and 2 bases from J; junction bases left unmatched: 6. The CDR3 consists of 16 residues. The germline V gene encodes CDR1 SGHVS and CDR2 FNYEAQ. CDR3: CASSLAVQREPYEQYF. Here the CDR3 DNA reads TGTGCCAGCAGCTTAGCGGTTCAGCGGGAGCCCTACGAGCAGTACTTC.

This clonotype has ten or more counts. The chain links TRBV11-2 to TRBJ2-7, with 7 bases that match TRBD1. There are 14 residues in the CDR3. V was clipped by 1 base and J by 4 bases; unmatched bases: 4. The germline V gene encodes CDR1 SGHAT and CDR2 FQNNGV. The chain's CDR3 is CASSLGGDSYEQYF. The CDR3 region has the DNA TGTGCCAGCAGCTTAGGAGGGGACAGTTACGAGCAGTACTTC.

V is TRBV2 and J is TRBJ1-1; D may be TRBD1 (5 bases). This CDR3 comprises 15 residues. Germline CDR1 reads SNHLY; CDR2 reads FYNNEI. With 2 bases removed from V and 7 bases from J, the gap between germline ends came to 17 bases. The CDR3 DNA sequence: TGTGCCAGCAGTGAATATGGGGGACTTCTAAATGAAGCTTTCTTT. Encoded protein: CASSEYGGLLNEAFF.

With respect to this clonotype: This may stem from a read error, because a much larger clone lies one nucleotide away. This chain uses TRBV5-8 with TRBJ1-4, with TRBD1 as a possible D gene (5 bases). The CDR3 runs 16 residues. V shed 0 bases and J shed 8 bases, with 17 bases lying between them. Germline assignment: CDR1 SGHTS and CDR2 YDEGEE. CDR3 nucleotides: TGTGCCAGCAGCTTGGACGTCAGGGAGCTAAACGAAAAACTGTTTTTT. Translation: CASSLDVRELNEKLFF.

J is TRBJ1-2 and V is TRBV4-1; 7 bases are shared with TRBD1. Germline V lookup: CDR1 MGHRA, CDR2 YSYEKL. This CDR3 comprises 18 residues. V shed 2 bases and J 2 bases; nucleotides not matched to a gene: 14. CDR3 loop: CASSQSLGGAGGNYGYTF. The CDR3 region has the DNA TGCGCCAGCAGCCAATCCCTAGGGGGCGCGGGAGGGAACTATGGCTACACCTTC.

CDR3 amino acids: CSAARRGRFSYEQYF. The CDR3 DNA sequence: TGCAGTGCCGCCCGGAGGGGGAGGTTCTCCTACGAGCAGTACTTC. The rearrangement uses TRBV20-1 and TRBJ2-7, with D perhaps given as TRBD1 or TRBD2 (6 bases each). The ends were cut back, 6 bases at V and 0 bases at J, with 18 bases in the middle. The CDR3 runs 15 residues. The germline V gene encodes CDR1 DFQATT and CDR2 SNEGSKA (reference sequence).

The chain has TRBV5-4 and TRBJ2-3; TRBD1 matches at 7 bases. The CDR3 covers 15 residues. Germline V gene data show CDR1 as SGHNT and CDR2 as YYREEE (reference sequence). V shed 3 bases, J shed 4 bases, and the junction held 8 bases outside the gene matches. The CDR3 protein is CASSSTGRMADTQYF. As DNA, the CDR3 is TGTGCCAGCAGCTCGACAGGGCGAATGGCAGATACGCAGTATTTT.

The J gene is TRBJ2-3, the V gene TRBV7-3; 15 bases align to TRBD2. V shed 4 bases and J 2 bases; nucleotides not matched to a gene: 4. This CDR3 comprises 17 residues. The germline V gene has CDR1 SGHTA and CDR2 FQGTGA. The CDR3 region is CASSSRTSGGATDTQYF. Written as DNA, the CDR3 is TGTGCCAGCAGCTCCAGGACTAGCGGGGGGGCCACAGATACGCAGTATTTT.